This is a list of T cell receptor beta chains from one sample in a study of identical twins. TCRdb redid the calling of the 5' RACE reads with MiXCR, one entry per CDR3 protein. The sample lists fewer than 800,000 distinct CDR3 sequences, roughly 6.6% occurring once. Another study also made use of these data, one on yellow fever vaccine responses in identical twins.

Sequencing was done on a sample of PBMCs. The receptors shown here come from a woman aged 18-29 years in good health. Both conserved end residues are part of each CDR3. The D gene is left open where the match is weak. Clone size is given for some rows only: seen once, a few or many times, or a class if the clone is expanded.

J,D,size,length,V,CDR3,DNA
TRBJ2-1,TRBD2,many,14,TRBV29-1,CSVVLAGGGNEQFF,TGCAGCGTAGTACTAGCGGGAGGAGGGAATGAGCAGTTCTTC
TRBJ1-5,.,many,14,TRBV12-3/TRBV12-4,CASSSGTVNQPQHF,TGTGCCAGCAGTTCCGGGACCGTAAATCAGCCCCAGCATTTT
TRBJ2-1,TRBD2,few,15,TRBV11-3,CASSSSGKGQNEQFF,TGTGCCAGCAGCTCTAGCGGGAAGGGTCAAAATGAGCAGTTCTTC
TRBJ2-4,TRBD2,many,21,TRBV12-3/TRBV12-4,CASSLDWGGLLYERAKNIQYF,TGTGCCAGCAGTTTAGACTGGGGGGGTTTATTATACGAGAGGGCCAAAAACATTCAGTACTTC
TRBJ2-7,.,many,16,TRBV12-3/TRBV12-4,CASSLAGGLERGEQYF,TGTGCCAGCAGTTTGGCCGGGGGCCTTGAGAGGGGAGAGCAGTACTTC
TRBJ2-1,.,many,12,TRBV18,CASSPPAGIGLF,TGTGCCAGCTCACCACCGGCAGGGATCGGACTCTTC
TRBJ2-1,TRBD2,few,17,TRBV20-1,CSARGWDSGESYNEQFF,TGCAGTGCTAGAGGGTGGGATAGCGGGGAGTCCTACAATGAGCAGTTCTTC
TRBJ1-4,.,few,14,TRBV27,CASSLIGTSEKLFF,TGTGCCAGCAGTTTAATAGGGACAAGTGAAAAACTGTTTTTT
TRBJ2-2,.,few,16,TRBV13,CASSFREPTYTGELFF,TGTGCCAGCAGCTTCCGGGAGCCAACCTACACCGGGGAGCTGTTTTTT
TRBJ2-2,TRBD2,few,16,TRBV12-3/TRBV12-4,CASSPDASGRAGELFF,TGTGCCAGCAGTCCAGACGCTAGCGGGAGGGCCGGGGAGCTGTTTTTT
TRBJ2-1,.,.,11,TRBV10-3,CAIRMYNEQFF,TGTGCCATTCGTATGTACAATGAGCAGTTCTTC
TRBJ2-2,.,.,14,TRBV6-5,CASSYGYSTGELFF,TGTGCCAGCAGTTATGGTTACTCCACCGGGGAGCTGTTTTTT
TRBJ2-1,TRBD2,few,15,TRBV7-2,CASSPQAGAFYEQFF,TGTGCCAGCAGCCCGCAGGCGGGAGCTTTTTATGAGCAGTTCTTC
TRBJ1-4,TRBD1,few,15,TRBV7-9,CASSSRTGEKEKLFF,TGTGCCAGCAGCTCGCGGACAGGGGAAAAAGAAAAACTGTTTTTT
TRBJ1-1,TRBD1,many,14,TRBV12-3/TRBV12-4,CASSVRDRGAEAFF,TGTGCCAGCAGTGTCCGGGACAGGGGAGCTGAAGCTTTCTTT
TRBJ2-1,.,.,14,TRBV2,CASGGGLSSGEQFF,TGTGCCAGTGGGGGCGGGCTCAGCTCGGGCGAGCAGTTCTTC
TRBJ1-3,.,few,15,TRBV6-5,CASSYLGYAGNTIYF,TGTGCCAGCAGTTACTTGGGTTACGCTGGAAACACCATATATTTT
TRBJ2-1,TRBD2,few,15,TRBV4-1,CASSQESSGRGEQFF,TGCGCCAGCAGCCAAGAGTCTAGCGGGAGGGGGGAGCAGTTCTTC
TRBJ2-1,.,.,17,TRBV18,CASSRTGTPDSYNEQFF,TGTGCCAGCTCACGGACCGGGACACCTGACTCCTACAATGAGCAGTTCTTC
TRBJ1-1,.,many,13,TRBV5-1,CASSLEQNTEAFF,TGCGCCAGCAGCTTGGAGCAGAACACTGAAGCTTTCTTT
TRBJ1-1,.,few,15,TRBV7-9,CASSLRGLLVTEAFF,TGTGCCAGCAGCTTAAGAGGGCTCCTAGTCACTGAAGCTTTCTTT
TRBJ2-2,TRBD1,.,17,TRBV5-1,CASSLEGGQGRTGELFF,TGCGCCAGCAGCTTGGAGGGGGGACAGGGTCGTACCGGGGAGCTGTTTTTT
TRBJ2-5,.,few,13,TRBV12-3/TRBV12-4,CASTTGFQETQYF,TGTGCCAGCACCACAGGTTTCCAAGAGACCCAGTACTTC
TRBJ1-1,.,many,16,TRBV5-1,CASSLWPGQVDTEAFF,TGCGCCAGCAGCTTGTGGCCGGGACAAGTAGACACTGAAGCTTTCTTT
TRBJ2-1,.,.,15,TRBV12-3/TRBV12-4,CASSDQAGPLEEQFF,TGTGCCAGCAGTGACCAGGCGGGACCTTTGGAAGAGCAGTTCTTC
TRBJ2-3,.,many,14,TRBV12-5,CASGSLGVADTQYF,TGTGCTAGTGGCTCGTTAGGGGTAGCGGATACGCAGTATTTT
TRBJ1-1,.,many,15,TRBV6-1,CASSLLAGEITEAFF,TGTGCCAGCAGTCTCCTGGCGGGGGAAATAACTGAAGCTTTCTTT
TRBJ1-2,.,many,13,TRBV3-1,CASSQVDGGGYTF,TGTGCCAGCAGCCAAGTTGACGGGGGCGGCTACACCTTC
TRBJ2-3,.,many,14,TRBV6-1,CASTPRSSTDTQYF,TGTGCCAGCACCCCCAGAAGTAGCACAGATACGCAGTATTTT
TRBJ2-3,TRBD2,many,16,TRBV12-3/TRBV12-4,CASNPGGAAGQDTQYF,TGTGCCAGCAACCCCGGGGGGGCCGCGGGCCAGGATACGCAGTATTTT
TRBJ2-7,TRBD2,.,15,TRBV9,CASSVGAGVTYEQYF,TGTGCCAGCAGCGTAGGTGCGGGGGTGACCTACGAGCAGTACTTC
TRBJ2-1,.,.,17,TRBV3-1,CATSRRRGLPSYNEQFF,TGTGCCACCAGCCGCCGACGGGGATTACCCTCCTACAATGAGCAGTTCTTC
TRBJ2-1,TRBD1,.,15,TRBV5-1,CASSLTGASHNEQFF,TGCGCCAGCAGCTTGACAGGGGCCTCTCACAATGAGCAGTTCTTC
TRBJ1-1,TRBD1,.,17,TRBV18,CASSPQFPWQGATEAFF,TGTGCCAGCTCACCACAATTTCCGTGGCAGGGGGCCACTGAAGCTTTCTTT
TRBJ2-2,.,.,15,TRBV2,CASSEATGNAGELVF,TGTGCCAGCAGTGAAGCGACCGGGAACGCCGGGGAGCTGGTTTTT